The rows below give T cell receptor beta chains drawn from one sample of a study of preoperative IRX-2 immunotherapy in early breast cancer. Here immunoSEQ multiplex PCR was the method, and the copy in TCRdb shows in-frame clones only, minus some. The profile covers under 15,000 clones, with roughly 90% appearing a single time and around 29% taken by the ten largest. The sample was taken from a patient treated with IRX-2 immunotherapy. The source of these receptors is a human donor with breast cancer. The CDR3 runs from the conserved cysteine through the conserved F or W. The order of the fields is CDR3 protein, CDR3 DNA, D gene, CDR3 length, V gene, clone size, J gene. A D gene is named only where the DNA matches it firmly. Clone size, where shown, is once, few, many, or a class for clones that have expanded.

CASSLMGGEEKLFF	TGTGCCAGCAGTTTAATGGGAGGGGAGGAAAAACTGTTTTTT	-	14	TRBV27	-	TRBJ1-4
CASSRMAGAGNEQFF	TGTGCCAGCAGCCGAATGGCGGGGGCTGGGAATGAGCAGTTCTTC	-	15	TRBV7-3	-	TRBJ2-1
CASSRLGESNYGYTF	TGTGCCAGCAGCCGGCTCGGAGAATCTAACTATGGCTACACCTTC	-	15	TRBV14	-	TRBJ1-2
CASTRTVNYEQYF	TGTGCCAGTACCCGGACGGTCAACTACGAGCAGTACTTC	-	13	TRBV6-5	-	TRBJ2-7
CASSIDWSGGGSEQFF	TGTGCCAGTAGTATAGATTGGAGCGGGGGTGGGAGTGAGCAGTTCTTC	TRBD2	16	TRBV19	-	TRBJ2-1
CASSLVRYNEQFF	TGTGCCAGCAGCTTAGTTAGGTACAATGAGCAGTTCTTC	-	13	TRBV11-2	once	TRBJ2-1
CASCRGQNTGELFF	TGTGCCAGCTGCCGAGGCCAGAACACCGGGGAGCTGTTTTTT	-	14	TRBV28	-	TRBJ2-2
CASSTRLTGTWDEQYF	TGTGCCAGCAGTACGCGACTGACAGGTACCTGGGACGAGCAGTACTTC	-	16	TRBV27	few	TRBJ2-7
CASSLRGTAPLHF	TGTGCCAGCAGTCTCCGAGGGACAGCACCCCTCCACTTT	TRBD1	13	TRBV28	few	TRBJ1-6
CASSLFSGGKNIQYF	TGCGCCAGCAGCTTGTTTAGCGGGGGCAAAAACATTCAGTACTTC	TRBD2	15	TRBV5-1	-	TRBJ2-4
CASSIDLGTVGVSLKETQYF	TGTGCCAGTAGTATAGATCTTGGGACAGTCGGAGTGAGTCTCAAAGAGACCCAGTACTTC	TRBD1	20	TRBV19	-	TRBJ2-5
CASSQIQGQRNEKLFF	TGTGCCAGCAGCCAGATACAGGGACAGAGAAATGAAAAACTGTTTTTT	TRBD1	16	TRBV16	-	TRBJ1-4
CASSLATQATGYGYTF	TGCGCCAGCAGCTTGGCAACACAGGCGACGGGCTATGGCTACACCTTC	-	16	TRBV5-1	few	TRBJ1-2
CASSEGGRDEQFF	TGTGCCAGCAGCGAGGGGGGGCGCGATGAGCAGTTCTTC	-	13	TRBV9	-	TRBJ2-1
CAISELGRPTGELFF	TGTGCCATCAGTGAGCTTGGCCGTCCCACCGGGGAGCTGTTTTTT	-	15	TRBV10-3	-	TRBJ2-2
CASSQEDSSNYGYTF	TGCGCCAGCAGCCAGGAGGACAGCTCTAACTATGGCTACACCTTC	-	15	TRBV4-1	-	TRBJ1-2
CSVPRLAGGSDTQYF	TGCAGCGTTCCCCGACTAGCGGGGGGGAGTGATACGCAGTATTTT	TRBD2	15	TRBV29-1	-	TRBJ2-3
CASSPIGGVSSEAFF	TGTGCCAGCTCACCAATAGGGGGTGTGAGTTCTGAAGCTTTCTTT	-	15	TRBV18	-	TRBJ1-1
CASSDSDRNQPQHF	TGCGCCAGCAGTGATTCGGACAGAAATCAGCCCCAGCATTTT	-	14	TRBV10-2	-	TRBJ1-5
CASSVGLAGMETQYF	TGTGCCAGCAGCGTAGGACTAGCGGGGATGGAGACCCAGTACTTC	TRBD2	15	TRBV9	-	TRBJ2-5
CASMGGGAVDTQYF	TGTGCCAGCATGGGCGGGGGGGCCGTGGATACGCAGTATTTT	TRBD2	14	TRBV2	-	TRBJ2-3
CASSPGSTEAFF	TGTGCCAGCTCACCAGGCAGTACTGAAGCTTTCTTT	-	12	TRBV18	-	TRBJ1-1
CAGQGAGGNQPQHF	TGTGCCGGACAGGGGGCTGGGGGCAATCAGCCCCAGCATTTT	TRBD1	14	TRBV6-6	-	TRBJ1-5
CASSLVTGPYNSPLHF	TGTGCCAGCAGCCTTGTGACAGGGCCCTATAATTCACCCCTCCACTTT	TRBD1	16	TRBV5-4	-	TRBJ1-6
CASPQTGENTEAFF	TGTGCCAGCCCACAGACAGGGGAGAACACTGAAGCTTTCTTT	TRBD1	14	TRBV9	once	TRBJ1-1
CASSSTVGGSYNEQFF	TGTGCCAGCAGCTCGACCGTAGGGGGCTCCTACAATGAGCAGTTCTTC	-	16	TRBV11-1	-	TRBJ2-1